This note documents a single TCR beta chain sequence. This sample stems from a study of T cell changes during pregnancy in multiple sclerosis. This CDR3 is 15 amino acids long. The V gene end was trimmed by 6 bases and the J gene end by 3 bases; junction bases not matched to a gene: 7. Per germline, CDR1 MNHNS and CDR2 SASEGT. Clones were sequenced by immunoSEQ multiplex PCR, and TCRdb holds only the in-frame ones, with some missing. The data show some 20,000 clones, less than 95% seen once. The chain joins TRBV6-1 to TRBJ1-4, with 7 bases that match TRBD1. This sequence originates from a female donor in good health, enrolled as a control in a pregnancy study. Sequencing was performed on CD4+ T cells from peripheral blood mononuclear cells, taken in the third trimester of pregnancy. CDR3 DNA: TGTGCCAGCAGGTGGGGCGGGACAGCTAATGAAAAACTGTTTTTT. Translation: CASRWGGTANEKLFF.